The present T cell receptor beta chain was sequenced within a study of blood T cell repertoires in COVID-19 (dated by TCRdb to about 2020). At the level of the whole study: Collaborator samples came from the United States, Italy and Spain and covered acute and convalescent phases of COVID-19. The material from the prospective study consisted of cDNA or gDNA derived from T cells, B-cell-depleted T cells, or PBMCs. Deeply sampled blood TCRbeta repertoires from subjects exposed to, actively infected with, or recovered from COVID-19 were included in the dataset. The repertoires were released in a freely available public database meant as a resource for research on the immune response to SARS-CoV-2. The samples were drawn from the first 160 participants of the ongoing ImmuneRACE study and from 950 to 1,500 subjects provided by 6 global collaborators. Nearly every sample came with metadata listing a de-identified subject ID, COVID-19 status, age in years and sex. Where HLA class I and class II types were available, the types were taken from metadata supplied by the sample provider, not from assay-based typing. Study-level results and caveats: The amount of clinical and demographic metadata varied by source and participant and was provided uncurated.

TCRbeta CDR3 regions were amplified from genomic DNA using the immunoSEQ Assay, a bias-controlled multiplex PCR. The published analysis was carried out like this. The number of nucleated cells in each sample was estimated from the amplification of reference gene primers within the assay. Sequence reads were collapsed and filtered to measure the absolute abundance of every unique TCRbeta CDR3 rearrangement. For each sample, productive Simpson clonality was calculated as the square root of Simpson's diversity index over productive rearrangements. As stored in TCRdb, this immuneACCESS dataset retains in-frame rearrangements with V and J assigned. A fraction of the clones does not appear; measured against another copy, unresolved V genes explain less than half of the discrepancy, and the remainder lacks a known reason. V and J calls and clone size are given by that table; D and trimming were obtained from the DNA. This sample has under 200,000 clones in its table, and roughly 80% of those were observed once. 8% to 13% of the sample lies in the top ten.

In the case of this clone: No antigen is known for it. Per-nucleotide qualities are absent, and no much larger clonotype sits a single base away.

At the junction V is shortened by 7 bases and J by 5 bases, with 14 bases in between. The germline V gene sets CDR1 to MGHDK and CDR2 to SYGVNS. Counted from cysteine to phenylalanine, this CDR3 has 13 amino acids. Just the 39-base CDR3 DNA is kept, in frame starting at base 1. In the prospective study, participants were about 18 to 90 years old, resided in approximately 22 geographic areas of the United States, and were enrolled through a virtual design. In the prospective study, cohorts were assigned on the basis of participant-reported clinical history obtained from a screening survey and a study questionnaire. Recovered participants in ImmuneRACE Cohort 3 were defined as having two consecutive negative NP/OP PCR tests, clearance from a healthcare professional, or resolution of symptoms. In the prospective study, whole blood, serum and a nasopharyngeal or oropharyngeal swab were collected from each participant by mobile phlebotomists. Over a 2-month period, participants in the prospective study had the option of providing additional blood draws and questionnaires. Before DNA extraction, prospective study blood samples were shipped either frozen or at room temperature.

Sequenced input: PBMCs or T cells enriched from blood (not recorded which). This clonotype was obtained from a man aged 45-60 years who had recovered from COVID-19. The chain is made from TRBV25-1 and TRBJ1-1; the D gene is perhaps TRBD1, from 5 matching bases. In nucleotide form, the sequence is TGTGCCAGCACATCCATGCCAGGGACTGAAGCTTTCTTT. Its protein reads: CASTSMPGTEAFF.